This T cell receptor beta chain appears in the sequencing data of a study of OX40 agonist ivuxolimab in advanced cancers. CDR1 and CDR2 from the germline V gene are SGHRS and YFSETQ. This CDR3 has 15 residues. V was pared by 0 bases and J by 4 bases, with 7 bases of the junction left unmatched. The study's findings and limits: Antigen specificity was not determined for the expanded peripheral T cells.

Sequencing was performed with immunoSEQ multiplex PCR; in TCRdb, only in-frame clones are kept and a portion is missing. Of about 21,000 clones in the sample, more than 75% were seen once. This clone was found once. Its specificity is unknown. The clonotype comes from an adult with an advanced solid tumor such as melanoma, head and neck, liver or kidney cancer. The genes are TRBV5-1 and TRBJ2-7, with 7 bases lining up with TRBD1. The specimen comprised CD4+ or CD8+ T cells sorted from blood, sampled in a trial of the OX40 agonist ivuxolimab. CDR3 nucleotide sequence: TGCGCCAGCAGCTTGGCCGTAGGGGGCAGGTACGAGCAGTACTTC. Amino acids: CASSLAVGGRYEQYF.